These T cell receptor beta chains were read from a single sample in a study of T cell responses to AZD1222 COVID-19 vaccine. TCRdb keeps only in-frame clones here, not all; method: immunoSEQ multiplex PCR. Of 70,000 or so clones in the sample, more than 70% were seen once. The sample was peripheral blood, taken on day 0 of AZD1222 vaccination. The receptor source for this set is an adult in good health. CDR3s include the opening cysteine and the closing phenylalanine or tryptophan. A D gene is named only where the DNA matches it firmly. A row's size may be missing; if present it is once, few, many or a size class.

j_call: TRBJ2-3
d_call: .
v_call: TRBV9
clone_size: .
cdr3_nt: TGTGCCAGCAGCCGTTTAGCTTCTAGCACAGATACGCAGTATTTT
cdr3_aa: CASSRLASSTDTQYF

j_call: TRBJ2-1
d_call: .
v_call: TRBV27
clone_size: .
cdr3_nt: TGTGCCAGCATGGATGGGAGGCGCTCCTACAATGAGCAGTTCTTC
cdr3_aa: CASMDGRRSYNEQFF

j_call: TRBJ2-2
d_call: .
v_call: TRBV27
clone_size: .
cdr3_nt: TGTGCCAGCAGTACCCTCAGGGACGACAACACCGGGGAGCTGTTTTTT
cdr3_aa: CASSTLRDDNTGELFF

j_call: TRBJ2-7
d_call: .
v_call: TRBV19
clone_size: .
cdr3_nt: TGTGCCAGTAGTATGGGGGGAGGGGGCGGCTACGAGCAGTACTTC
cdr3_aa: CASSMGGGGGYEQYF

j_call: TRBJ1-1
d_call: .
v_call: TRBV27
clone_size: .
cdr3_nt: TGTGCCAGCAGTTTGGTCAGGGCGAACACTGAAGCTTTCTTT
cdr3_aa: CASSLVRANTEAFF

j_call: TRBJ2-7
d_call: TRBD2
v_call: TRBV19
clone_size: few
cdr3_nt: TGTGCCAGTAGTATCGGGTTAGCGGGAGATAAGTACTTC
cdr3_aa: CASSIGLAGDKYF

j_call: TRBJ1-1
d_call: .
v_call: TRBV27
clone_size: .
cdr3_nt: TGTGCCAGCGCCCTGGGGGGAGGCACTGAAGCTTTCTTT
cdr3_aa: CASALGGGTEAFF

j_call: TRBJ2-5
d_call: .
v_call: TRBV6-1
clone_size: .
cdr3_nt: TGTGCCAGCAGTGAAATGAGGGAGACCCAGTACTTC
cdr3_aa: CASSEMRETQYF

j_call: TRBJ1-5
d_call: .
v_call: TRBV15
clone_size: few
cdr3_nt: TGTGCCACCAGCGGGGGTAGCAATCAGCCCCAGCATTTT
cdr3_aa: CATSGGSNQPQHF

j_call: TRBJ1-1
d_call: .
v_call: TRBV29-1
clone_size: .
cdr3_nt: TGCAGCGTTGAAACGGCAGGGAGGGTGGAAGCTTTCTTT
cdr3_aa: CSVETAGRVEAFF

j_call: TRBJ1-2
d_call: .
v_call: TRBV6-6
clone_size: .
cdr3_nt: TGTGCCAGCAGCCTCGCCCTTAGCCTCTACACCTTC
cdr3_aa: CASSLALSLYTF

j_call: TRBJ2-1
d_call: TRBD2
v_call: TRBV3-1/TRBV3-2
clone_size: .
cdr3_nt: TGTGCCAGCAGCCGACTAGCGGGAGACAATGAGCAGTTCTTC
cdr3_aa: CASSRLAGDNEQFF

j_call: TRBJ1-4
d_call: .
v_call: TRBV12-3/TRBV12-4
clone_size: .
cdr3_nt: TGTGCCAGCAGTTTGGCAGTTAATGAAAAACTGTTTTTT
cdr3_aa: CASSLAVNEKLFF

j_call: TRBJ1-2
d_call: .
v_call: TRBV19
clone_size: .
cdr3_nt: TGTGCCAGTAGTCCCCTACAGGGCGGAGATGGCTACACCTTC
cdr3_aa: CASSPLQGGDGYTF

j_call: TRBJ1-1
d_call: .
v_call: TRBV4-2
clone_size: .
cdr3_nt: TGTGCCAGCAGCCAAGATTCTCAGGTGAACACTGAAGCTTTCTTT
cdr3_aa: CASSQDSQVNTEAFF

j_call: TRBJ2-7
d_call: TRBD1
v_call: TRBV5-1
clone_size: .
cdr3_nt: TGCGCCAGCAGCTCGGGACAGCCGAGCTCCTACGAGCAGTACTTC
cdr3_aa: CASSSGQPSSYEQYF

j_call: TRBJ2-1
d_call: .
v_call: TRBV6-5
clone_size: .
cdr3_nt: TGTGCCAGCAGTATCGCTAGCTCCTACAATGAGCAGTTCTTC
cdr3_aa: CASSIASSYNEQFF

j_call: TRBJ1-1
d_call: TRBD1
v_call: TRBV6-6
clone_size: .
cdr3_nt: TGTGCCAGCAGTTATCGGGACAGGGTAGCTGAAGCTTTCTTT
cdr3_aa: CASSYRDRVAEAFF

j_call: TRBJ1-2
d_call: .
v_call: TRBV6-1
clone_size: .
cdr3_nt: TGTGCCAGCAGTGATCCCTATGGCTACACCTTC
cdr3_aa: CASSDPYGYTF

j_call: TRBJ2-7
d_call: .
v_call: TRBV28
clone_size: .
cdr3_nt: TGTGCCAGCAGTTTAACTAGCCTCATCTACGAGCAGTACTTC
cdr3_aa: CASSLTSLIYEQYF

j_call: TRBJ1-2
d_call: .
v_call: TRBV6-5
clone_size: .
cdr3_nt: TGTGCCAGCAGCAATCAGGGAAGGGGGTATGGCTACACCTTC
cdr3_aa: CASSNQGRGYGYTF

j_call: TRBJ1-2
d_call: .
v_call: TRBV7-8
clone_size: few
cdr3_nt: TGTGCCAGCAGCTTTGAGCGGGGCAGCTATGGCTACACCTTC
cdr3_aa: CASSFERGSYGYTF

j_call: TRBJ2-5
d_call: TRBD2
v_call: TRBV30
clone_size: .
cdr3_nt: TGTGCCTGGAGTGGAAAACTAGCGGGAGGCCAAGAGACCCAGTACTTC
cdr3_aa: CAWSGKLAGGQETQYF

j_call: TRBJ1-5
d_call: .
v_call: TRBV28
clone_size: .
cdr3_nt: TGTGCCAGCAGTACACAAGCGGGTCAGCCCCAGCATTTT
cdr3_aa: CASSTQAGQPQHF

j_call: TRBJ2-1
d_call: TRBD1
v_call: TRBV27
clone_size: .
cdr3_nt: TGTGCCAGCAGTTTAAGCGGGACAGGGAAATACAATGAGCAGTTCTTC
cdr3_aa: CASSLSGTGKYNEQFF

j_call: TRBJ2-1
d_call: TRBD2
v_call: TRBV2
clone_size: once
cdr3_nt: TGTGCCAGCAGTGAAGCTCCAGCGGGAGGCGATGAGCAGTTCTTC
cdr3_aa: CASSEAPAGGDEQFF

j_call: TRBJ2-5
d_call: .
v_call: TRBV4-2
clone_size: few
cdr3_nt: TGTGCCAGCAGCCAAGATACGAGTCAAGAGACCCAGTACTTC
cdr3_aa: CASSQDTSQETQYF

j_call: TRBJ2-5
d_call: TRBD2
v_call: TRBV19
clone_size: .
cdr3_nt: TGTGCCAGTATGGCCACTAGCGGGAGACCAGAGACCCAGTACTTC
cdr3_aa: CASMATSGRPETQYF

j_call: TRBJ1-6
d_call: .
v_call: TRBV28
clone_size: .
cdr3_nt: TGTGCCAACAGCGGGATGGGTTCACCCCTCCACTTT
cdr3_aa: CANSGMGSPLHF

j_call: TRBJ2-7
d_call: .
v_call: TRBV6-5
clone_size: .
cdr3_nt: TGTGCCAGTAAACCCGGAGGGGGACGAAACGAGCAGTACTTC
cdr3_aa: CASKPGGGRNEQYF

j_call: TRBJ2-7
d_call: .
v_call: TRBV7-8
clone_size: .
cdr3_nt: TGTGCCAGCAGCCTTCGGGACAACTCCTACGAGCAGTACTTC
cdr3_aa: CASSLRDNSYEQYF

j_call: TRBJ1-2
d_call: TRBD1
v_call: TRBV2
clone_size: .
cdr3_nt: TGTGCCAGTCTCCTTCCTGGCAGGGGGTATGGCTACACCTTC
cdr3_aa: CASLLPGRGYGYTF

j_call: TRBJ1-1
d_call: TRBD1
v_call: TRBV28
clone_size: once
cdr3_nt: TGTGCCAGCAGTCCAATAGGGACAGGGCGGGTGGCTTTCTTT
cdr3_aa: CASSPIGTGRVAFF

j_call: TRBJ2-2
d_call: TRBD2
v_call: TRBV7-6
clone_size: .
cdr3_nt: TGTGCCAGCAGCCAGATAGCGGGAGCTCAGAACACCGGGGAGCTGTTTTTT
cdr3_aa: CASSQIAGAQNTGELFF

j_call: TRBJ1-2
d_call: TRBD1
v_call: TRBV6-5
clone_size: .
cdr3_nt: TGTGCCAGCACCTACGGAGGGGGCCGGGGCTACACCTTC
cdr3_aa: CASTYGGGRGYTF

j_call: TRBJ2-3
d_call: .
v_call: TRBV28
clone_size: .
cdr3_nt: TGTGCCAGCAGTACCCGGACTGCTAGCACAGATACGCAGTATTTT
cdr3_aa: CASSTRTASTDTQYF

j_call: TRBJ2-7
d_call: TRBD1
v_call: TRBV24-1
clone_size: .
cdr3_nt: TGTGCCACCAGCGGGGACAGGGGGGGCTACGAGCAGTACTTC
cdr3_aa: CATSGDRGGYEQYF

j_call: TRBJ1-6
d_call: .
v_call: TRBV19
clone_size: .
cdr3_nt: TGTGCCAGTAGTTTTACCGATAATTCACCCCTCCACTTT
cdr3_aa: CASSFTDNSPLHF

j_call: TRBJ1-2
d_call: .
v_call: TRBV27
clone_size: .
cdr3_nt: TGTGCCAGCAGTTTAGAGGGGACTGGATATGGCTACACCTTC
cdr3_aa: CASSLEGTGYGYTF

j_call: TRBJ2-1
d_call: .
v_call: TRBV27
clone_size: .
cdr3_nt: TGTGCCAGCAGTCGACAGGTTCCCTCGGACAATGAGCAGTTCTTC
cdr3_aa: CASSRQVPSDNEQFF

j_call: TRBJ2-3
d_call: .
v_call: TRBV7-3
clone_size: .
cdr3_nt: TGTGCCAGCAGGGGACGGCCGGTGAGGTATTTT
cdr3_aa: CASRGRPVRYF

j_call: TRBJ1-5
d_call: TRBD1
v_call: TRBV7-9
clone_size: .
cdr3_nt: TGTGCCAGCAGCCATTTAGGAGGGACAGGAGTGGATCAGCCCCAGCATTTT
cdr3_aa: CASSHLGGTGVDQPQHF

j_call: TRBJ1-1
d_call: TRBD1
v_call: TRBV10-3
clone_size: .
cdr3_nt: TGTGCCATCAGTGATACCGGGACAGGTTCCACTGAAGCTTTCTTT
cdr3_aa: CAISDTGTGSTEAFF

j_call: TRBJ1-3
d_call: .
v_call: TRBV11-3
clone_size: .
cdr3_nt: TGTGCCAGCAGCTTATCTTCAGGGGCTGGAAACACCATATATTTT
cdr3_aa: CASSLSSGAGNTIYF

j_call: TRBJ1-1
d_call: TRBD1
v_call: TRBV6-1
clone_size: .
cdr3_nt: TGTGCCAGCAGTGAACACTACAGGGGAGGGACTGAAGCTTTCTTT
cdr3_aa: CASSEHYRGGTEAFF

j_call: TRBJ2-5
d_call: .
v_call: TRBV11-2
clone_size: .
cdr3_nt: TGTGCCAGCAGCTTAGGGGGCAGCCAAGAGACCCAGTACTTC
cdr3_aa: CASSLGGSQETQYF

j_call: TRBJ1-2
d_call: .
v_call: TRBV11-2
clone_size: .
cdr3_nt: TGTGCCAGCAGCCCAAGGACACCGTATGGCTACACCTTC
cdr3_aa: CASSPRTPYGYTF

j_call: TRBJ1-2
d_call: .
v_call: TRBV6-6
clone_size: .
cdr3_nt: TGTGCCAGCAGTTACTCCCGCGGGAACTATGGCTACACCTTC
cdr3_aa: CASSYSRGNYGYTF

j_call: TRBJ2-5
d_call: TRBD2
v_call: TRBV15
clone_size: .
cdr3_nt: TGTGCCACCAGCAGAGACACAGCGGGGTACCAAGAGACCCAGTACTTC
cdr3_aa: CATSRDTAGYQETQYF

j_call: TRBJ1-2
d_call: TRBD1
v_call: TRBV28
clone_size: .
cdr3_nt: TGTGCCAGCAGTACCCGGGACAGCCTTGCGAGGGGCTACACCTTC
cdr3_aa: CASSTRDSLARGYTF

j_call: TRBJ2-7
d_call: .
v_call: TRBV2
clone_size: once
cdr3_nt: TGTGCCAGCCTGCGGGACTCCTACGAGCAGTACTTC
cdr3_aa: CASLRDSYEQYF

j_call: TRBJ2-5
d_call: .
v_call: TRBV6-2/TRBV6-3
clone_size: .
cdr3_nt: TGTGCCAGCAGCCGACAGGAACAAGAGACCCAGTACTTC
cdr3_aa: CASSRQEQETQYF

j_call: TRBJ1-2
d_call: .
v_call: TRBV7-8
clone_size: .
cdr3_nt: TGTGCCAGCAGCATGACAGTCTATGGCTACACCTTC
cdr3_aa: CASSMTVYGYTF